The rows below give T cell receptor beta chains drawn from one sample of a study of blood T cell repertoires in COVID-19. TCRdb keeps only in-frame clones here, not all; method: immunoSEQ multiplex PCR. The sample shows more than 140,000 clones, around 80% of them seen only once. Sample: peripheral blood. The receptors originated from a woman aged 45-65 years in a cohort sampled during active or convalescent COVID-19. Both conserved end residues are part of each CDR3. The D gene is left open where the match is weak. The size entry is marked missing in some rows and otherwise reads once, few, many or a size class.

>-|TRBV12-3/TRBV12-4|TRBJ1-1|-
CASSSQGNTEAFF
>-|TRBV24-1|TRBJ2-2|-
CATSVTAGTGELFF
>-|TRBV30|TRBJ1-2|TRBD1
CAWRDDRVNYGYTF
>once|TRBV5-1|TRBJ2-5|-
CASSLGAGSIQETQYF
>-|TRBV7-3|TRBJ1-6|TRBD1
CASSSTGRNSPLHF
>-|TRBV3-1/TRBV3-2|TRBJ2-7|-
CASSHTQGIEQYF
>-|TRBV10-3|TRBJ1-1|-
CAISETEPAQNTEAFF
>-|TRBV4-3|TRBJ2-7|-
CASSQDSTGGDEQYF
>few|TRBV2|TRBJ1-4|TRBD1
CASSESGQRNEKLFF
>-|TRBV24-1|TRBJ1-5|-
CATSGGTGVSQPQHF
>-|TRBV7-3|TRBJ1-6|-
CASRETGHNSPLHF
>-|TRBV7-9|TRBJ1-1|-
CASGQETSNTEAFF
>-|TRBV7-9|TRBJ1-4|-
CASSLGGYRDEKLFF
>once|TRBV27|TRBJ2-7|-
CASSSPGAWQYF
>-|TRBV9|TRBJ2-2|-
CASSRNTGELFF
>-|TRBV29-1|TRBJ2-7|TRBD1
CSVLGQDSYEQYF
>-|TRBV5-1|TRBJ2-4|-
CASRFAGDKNIQYF
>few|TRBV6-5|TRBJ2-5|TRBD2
CASSVTSEKETQYF
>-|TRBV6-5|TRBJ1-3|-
CASSYRGVRGNTIYF
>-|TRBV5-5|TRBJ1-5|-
CASSFEGGNQPQHF
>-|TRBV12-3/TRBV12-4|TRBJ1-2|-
CASSTRANYGYTF
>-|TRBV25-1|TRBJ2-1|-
CASSGEGTGYNEQFF
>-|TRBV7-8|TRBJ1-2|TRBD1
CASSLGTGQSYGYTF
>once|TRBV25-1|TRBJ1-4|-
CASSESWAGAVEKLFF
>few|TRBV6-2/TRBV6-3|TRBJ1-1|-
CASSPPLGWGGEAFF
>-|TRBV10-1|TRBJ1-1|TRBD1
CASSIRTGWGTEAFF
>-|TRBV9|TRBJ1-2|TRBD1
CASSVVGTGAFGYTF
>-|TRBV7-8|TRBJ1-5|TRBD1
CASSSSPGQSQHF
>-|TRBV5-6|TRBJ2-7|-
CASSLGRLSYEQYF
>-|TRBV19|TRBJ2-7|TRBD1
CASSTGTASYEQYF
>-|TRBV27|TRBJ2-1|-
CASSLGRGGFNEQFF
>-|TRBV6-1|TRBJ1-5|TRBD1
CASSEAHRGQPQHF
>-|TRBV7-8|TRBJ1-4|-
CASSSSGTFEGGKLFF
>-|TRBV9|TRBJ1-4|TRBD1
CASSKTGTVNEKLFF
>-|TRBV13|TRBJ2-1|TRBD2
CASSDHPPGLAGSYNEQFF
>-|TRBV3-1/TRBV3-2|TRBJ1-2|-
CASSQVSQGFNYGYTF
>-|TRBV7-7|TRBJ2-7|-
CASGLWRGPRVQYF
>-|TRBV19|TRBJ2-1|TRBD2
CASRASGASSYNEQFF
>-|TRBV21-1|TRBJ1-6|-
CASSLPGGNGSPLHF
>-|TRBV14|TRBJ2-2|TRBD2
CASSQTSGGPYGELFF
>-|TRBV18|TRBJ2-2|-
CASSRIPGGTIGELFF
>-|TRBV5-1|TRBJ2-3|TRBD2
CASSLGSGGRADTQYF
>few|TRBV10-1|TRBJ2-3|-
CASSESLSGTQYF
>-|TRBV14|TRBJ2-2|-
CASSLRQEVVGTGELFF
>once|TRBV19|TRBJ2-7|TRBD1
CASSHPGQGAGEQYF
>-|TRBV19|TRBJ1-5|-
CATVGGWSNQPQHF